The sequence of this T cell receptor beta chain was determined in a study of T cell responses to AZD1222 COVID-19 vaccine. The CDR3 runs 11 residues. V lost 8 bases and J 5 bases, leaving 7 bases between the germline ends. CDR1 is MNHEY and CDR2 is SVGAGI in the germline V gene. Libraries were prepared by immunoSEQ multiplex PCR; TCRdb keeps only in-frame clonotypes and omits some of them. The sample carries 100,000 to 120,000 clones, roughly 87% recorded once. The V call is TRBV6-5, the J call TRBJ1-5; D remains unclear. The TCR sequence derives from an adult in good health. This specimen was peripheral blood, taken on day 0 of AZD1222 vaccination. The CDR3 reads CASGVHQPQHF. The CDR3 DNA is TGTGCCAGCGGGGTCCATCAGCCCCAGCATTTT.